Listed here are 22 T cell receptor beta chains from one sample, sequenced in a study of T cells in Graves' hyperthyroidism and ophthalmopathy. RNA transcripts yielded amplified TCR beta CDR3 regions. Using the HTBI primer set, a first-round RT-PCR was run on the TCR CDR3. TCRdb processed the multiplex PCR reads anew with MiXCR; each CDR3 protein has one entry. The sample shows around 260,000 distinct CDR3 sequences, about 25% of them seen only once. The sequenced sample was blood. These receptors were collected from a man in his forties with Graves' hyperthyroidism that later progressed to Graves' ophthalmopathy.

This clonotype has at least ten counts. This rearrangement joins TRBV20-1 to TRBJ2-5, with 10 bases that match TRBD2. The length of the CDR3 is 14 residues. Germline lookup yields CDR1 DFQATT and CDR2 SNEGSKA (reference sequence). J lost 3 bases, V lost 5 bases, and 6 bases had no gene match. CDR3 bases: TGCAGTGCTCCTATTACTAGCGGGAAAGAGACCCAGTACTTC. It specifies CSAPITSGKETQYF.

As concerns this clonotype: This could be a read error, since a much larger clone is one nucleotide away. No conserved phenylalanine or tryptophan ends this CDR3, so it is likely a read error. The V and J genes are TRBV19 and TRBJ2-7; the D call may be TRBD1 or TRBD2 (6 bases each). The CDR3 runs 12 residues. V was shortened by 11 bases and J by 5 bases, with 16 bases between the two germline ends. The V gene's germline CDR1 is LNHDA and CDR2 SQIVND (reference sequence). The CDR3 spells CAAGGYLDEQYL. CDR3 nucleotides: TGTGCCGCCGGGGGCTACCTTGACGAGCAGTACTTA.

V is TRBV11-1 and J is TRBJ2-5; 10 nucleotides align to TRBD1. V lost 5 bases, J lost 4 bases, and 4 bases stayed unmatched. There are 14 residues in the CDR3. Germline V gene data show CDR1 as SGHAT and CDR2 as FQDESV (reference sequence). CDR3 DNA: TGTGCCAGCAGCCAACGACAGGGGGCAGAGACCCAGTACTTC. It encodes CASSQRQGAETQYF. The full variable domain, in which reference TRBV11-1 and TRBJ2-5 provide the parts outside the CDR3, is EAEVAQSPRYKITEKSQAVAFWCDPISGHATLYWYRQILGQGPELLVQFQDESVVDDSQLPKDRFSAERLKGVDSTLKIQPAELGDSAMYLCASSQRQGAETQYFGPGTRLLVL.

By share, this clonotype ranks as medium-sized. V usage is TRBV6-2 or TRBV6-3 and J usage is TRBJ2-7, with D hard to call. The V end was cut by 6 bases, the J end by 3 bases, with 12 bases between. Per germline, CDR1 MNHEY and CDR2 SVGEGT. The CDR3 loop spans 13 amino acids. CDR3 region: CASSQGMHYEQYF. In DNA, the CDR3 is TGTGCCAGCAGCCAAGGGATGCACTACGAGCAGTACTTC.

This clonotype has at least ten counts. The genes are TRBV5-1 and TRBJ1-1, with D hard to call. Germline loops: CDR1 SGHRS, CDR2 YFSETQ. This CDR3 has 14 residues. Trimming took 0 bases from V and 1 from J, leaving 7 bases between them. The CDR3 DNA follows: TGCGCCAGCAGCTTGGCCAGTAGGAACACTGAAGCTTTCTTT. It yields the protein CASSLASRNTEAFF.

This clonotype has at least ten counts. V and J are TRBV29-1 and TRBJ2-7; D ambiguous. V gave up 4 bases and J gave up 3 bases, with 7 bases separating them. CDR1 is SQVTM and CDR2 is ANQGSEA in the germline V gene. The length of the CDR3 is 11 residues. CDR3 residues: CSVGDDYEQYF. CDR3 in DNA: TGCAGCGTTGGCGACGACTACGAGCAGTACTTC.

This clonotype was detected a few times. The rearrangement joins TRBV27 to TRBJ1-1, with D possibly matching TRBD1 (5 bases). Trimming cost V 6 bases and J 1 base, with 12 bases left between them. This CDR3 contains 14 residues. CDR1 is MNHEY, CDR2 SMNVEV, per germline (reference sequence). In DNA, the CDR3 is TGTGCCAGCAGAAAACAGGAGGCGAACACTGAAGCTTTCTTT. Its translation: CASRKQEANTEAFF.

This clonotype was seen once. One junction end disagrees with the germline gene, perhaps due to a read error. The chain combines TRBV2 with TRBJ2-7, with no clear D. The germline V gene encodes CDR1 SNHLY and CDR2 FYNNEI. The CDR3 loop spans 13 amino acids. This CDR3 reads CTSLRTVAYEQYF. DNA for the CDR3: TGTACCAGCCTCAGGACGGTAGCCTACGAGCAGTACTTC.

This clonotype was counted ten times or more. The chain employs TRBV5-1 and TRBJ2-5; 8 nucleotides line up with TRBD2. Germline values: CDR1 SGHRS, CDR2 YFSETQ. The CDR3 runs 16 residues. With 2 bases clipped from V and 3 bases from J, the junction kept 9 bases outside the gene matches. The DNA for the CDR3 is TGCGCCAGCAGCTTTTTAGCGGGGCGACGCGAAGAGACCCAGTACTTC. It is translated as CASSFLAGRREETQYF.

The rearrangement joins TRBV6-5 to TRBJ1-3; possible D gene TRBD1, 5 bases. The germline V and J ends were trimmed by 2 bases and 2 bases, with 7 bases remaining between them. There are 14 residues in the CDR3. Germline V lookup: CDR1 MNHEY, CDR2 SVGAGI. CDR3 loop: CASSYGRAGNTIYF. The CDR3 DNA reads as TGTGCCAGCAGTTACGGCAGGGCTGGAAACACCATATATTTT.

The CDR3 coding sequence is TGCGCCAGCAGATCCGGGACTAGCGGCGCTAGCTCCTACGAGCAGTACTTC. This translates into CASRSGTSGASSYEQYF. The chain employs TRBV5-1 and TRBJ2-7; 11 positions match TRBD2. V trimming: 5 bases; J trimming: 0 bases; junction bases outside the gene matches: 10. From germline, CDR1 is SGHRS and CDR2 YFSETQ. The CDR3 runs to 17 residues.

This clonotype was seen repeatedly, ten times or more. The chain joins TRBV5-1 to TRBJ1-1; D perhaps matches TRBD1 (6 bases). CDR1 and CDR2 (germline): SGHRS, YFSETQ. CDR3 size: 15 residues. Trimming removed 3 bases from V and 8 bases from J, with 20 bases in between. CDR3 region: CASSSLSQGNIEAFF. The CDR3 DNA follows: TGCGCCAGCAGCTCCCTTTCCCAGGGGAACATCGAAGCTTTCTTT. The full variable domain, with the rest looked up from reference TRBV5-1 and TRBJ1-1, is KAGVTQTPRYLIKTRGQQVTLSCSPISGHRSVSWYQQTPGQGLQFLFEYFSETQRNKGNFPGRFSGRQFSNSRSEMNVSTLELGDSALYLCASSSLSQGNIEAFFGQGTRLTVV.

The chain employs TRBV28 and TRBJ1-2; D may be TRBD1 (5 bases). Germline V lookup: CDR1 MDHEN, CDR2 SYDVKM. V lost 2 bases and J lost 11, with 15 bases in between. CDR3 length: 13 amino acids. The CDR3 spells CASSLRDGREYTF. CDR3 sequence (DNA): TGTGCCAGCAGTTTACGGGACGGGCGGGAATACACCTTC.

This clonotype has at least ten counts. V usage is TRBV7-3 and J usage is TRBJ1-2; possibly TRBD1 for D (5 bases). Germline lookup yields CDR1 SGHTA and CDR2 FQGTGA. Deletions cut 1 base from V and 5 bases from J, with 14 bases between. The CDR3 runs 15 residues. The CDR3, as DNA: TGTGCCAGCAGCTTAAGTCCTGGGGGTAATTATGGCTACACCTTC. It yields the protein CASSLSPGGNYGYTF. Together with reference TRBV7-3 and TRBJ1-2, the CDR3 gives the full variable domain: GAGVSQTPSNKVTEKGKYVELRCDPISGHTALYWYRQSLGQGPEFLIYFQGTGAADDSGLPNDRFFAVRPEGSVSTLKIQRTERGDSAVYLCASSLSPGGNYGYTFGSGTRLTVV.

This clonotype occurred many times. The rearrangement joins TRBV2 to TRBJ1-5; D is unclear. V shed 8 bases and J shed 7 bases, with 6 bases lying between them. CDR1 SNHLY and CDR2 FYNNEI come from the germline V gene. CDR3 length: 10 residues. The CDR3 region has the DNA TGTGCCAGCGGAGGACAGCCCCAGCATTTT. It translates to CASGGQPQHF.

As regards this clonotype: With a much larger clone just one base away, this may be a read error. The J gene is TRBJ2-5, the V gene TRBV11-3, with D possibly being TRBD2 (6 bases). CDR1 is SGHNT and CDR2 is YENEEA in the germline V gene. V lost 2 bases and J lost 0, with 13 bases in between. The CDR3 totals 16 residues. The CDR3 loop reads CASSLRIADYQETQYF. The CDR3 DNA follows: TGTGCCAGCAGCTTACGGATAGCGGACTACCAAGAGACCCAGTACTTC.

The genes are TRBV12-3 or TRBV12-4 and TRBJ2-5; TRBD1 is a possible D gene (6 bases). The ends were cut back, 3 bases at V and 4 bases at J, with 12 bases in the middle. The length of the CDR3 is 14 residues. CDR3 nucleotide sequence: TGTGCCAGCAGTTTTCCCCTAGGGGGAGAGACCCAGTACTTC. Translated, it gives CASSFPLGGETQYF.

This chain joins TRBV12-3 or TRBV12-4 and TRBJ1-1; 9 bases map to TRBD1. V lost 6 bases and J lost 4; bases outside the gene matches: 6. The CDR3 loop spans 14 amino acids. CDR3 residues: CASSRQGGRTEAFF. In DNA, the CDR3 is TGTGCCAGCAGCCGACAGGGGGGACGCACTGAAGCTTTCTTT.

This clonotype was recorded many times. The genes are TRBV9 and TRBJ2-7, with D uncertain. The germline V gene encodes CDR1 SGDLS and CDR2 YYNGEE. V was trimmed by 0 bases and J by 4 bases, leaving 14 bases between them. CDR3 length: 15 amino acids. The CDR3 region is CASSVGGIDVYEQYF. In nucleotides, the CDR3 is TGTGCCAGCAGCGTAGGTGGGATCGATGTATACGAGCAGTACTTC. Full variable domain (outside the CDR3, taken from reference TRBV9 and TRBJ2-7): DSGVTQTPKHLITATGQRVTLRCSPRSGDLSVYWYQQSLDQGLQFLIQYYNGEERAKGNILERFSAQQFPDLHSELNLSSLELGDSALYFCASSVGGIDVYEQYFGPGTRLTVT.

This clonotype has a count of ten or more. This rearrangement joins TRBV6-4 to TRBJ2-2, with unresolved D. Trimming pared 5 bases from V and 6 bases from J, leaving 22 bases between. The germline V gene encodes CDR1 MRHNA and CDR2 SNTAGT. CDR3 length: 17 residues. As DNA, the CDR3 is TGTGCCAGCAGTCGCGTTTTTTTCCCGGAAGAGGCCGGGGAGCTGTTTTTT. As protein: CASSRVFFPEEAGELFF.

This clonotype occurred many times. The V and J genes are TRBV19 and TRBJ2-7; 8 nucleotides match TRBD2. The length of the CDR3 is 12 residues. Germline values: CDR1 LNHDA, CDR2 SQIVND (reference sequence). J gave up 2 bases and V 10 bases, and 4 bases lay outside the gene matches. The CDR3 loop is CATSGGAYEQYF. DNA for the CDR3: TGTGCCACCTCCGGGGGGGCCTACGAGCAGTACTTC.

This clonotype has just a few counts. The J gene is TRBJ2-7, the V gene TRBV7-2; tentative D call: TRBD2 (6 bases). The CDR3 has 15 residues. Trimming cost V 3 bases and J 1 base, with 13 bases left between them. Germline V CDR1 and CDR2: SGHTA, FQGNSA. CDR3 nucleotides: TGTGCCAGCAGCTTTGGGATGACTAGGTCCTACGAGCAGTACTTC. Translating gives CASSFGMTRSYEQYF.